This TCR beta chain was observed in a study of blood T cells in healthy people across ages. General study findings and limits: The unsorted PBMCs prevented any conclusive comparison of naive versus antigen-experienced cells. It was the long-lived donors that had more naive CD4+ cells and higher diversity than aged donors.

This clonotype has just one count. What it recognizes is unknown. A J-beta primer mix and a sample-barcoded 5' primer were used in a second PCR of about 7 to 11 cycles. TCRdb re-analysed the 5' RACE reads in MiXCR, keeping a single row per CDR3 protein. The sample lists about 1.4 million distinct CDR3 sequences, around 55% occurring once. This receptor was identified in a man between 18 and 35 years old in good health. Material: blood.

CDR3 sequence reads: CSASGTGGNTEAFF. The CDR3 DNA reads TGCAGTGCTAGCGGGACAGGGGGGAACACTGAAGCTTTCTTT. The chain employs TRBV20-1 and TRBJ1-1; the match to TRBD1 covers 11 bases. CDR1 and CDR2 from the germline V gene are DFQATT and SNEGSKA (reference sequence). The CDR3 is 14 residues long. The J segment lost 1 base and the V segment lost 3 bases, leaving 1 base of the junction unmatched.